This TCR beta chain was recovered during a study of patients and donors after allogeneic stem cell transplantation. The germline gives CDR1 SQVTM, CDR2 ANQGSEA. With 0 bases removed from V and 7 bases from J, the gap between germline ends came to 7 bases. This CDR3 contains 12 residues. TCRdb ran MiXCR on the RT-PCR reads and lists one entry per CDR3 protein. The repertoire holds just over 55,000 distinct CDR3 sequences, with about 14% as singletons. This clonotype was seen at least ten times. This sequence originates from a human donor who was either an allogeneic HSCT recipient or a stem cell or donor lymphocyte infusion donor (not recorded which). It is not recorded whose cells these are; they may come from a transplant donor. This rearrangement joins TRBV29-1 to TRBJ2-1; the D is unclear. The specimen was blood, either unsorted or a sorted T cell fraction (not recorded which). This CDR3 reads CSVEDFGNEQFF. In nucleotides, the CDR3 is TGCAGCGTTGAAGATTTCGGGAATGAGCAGTTCTTC.